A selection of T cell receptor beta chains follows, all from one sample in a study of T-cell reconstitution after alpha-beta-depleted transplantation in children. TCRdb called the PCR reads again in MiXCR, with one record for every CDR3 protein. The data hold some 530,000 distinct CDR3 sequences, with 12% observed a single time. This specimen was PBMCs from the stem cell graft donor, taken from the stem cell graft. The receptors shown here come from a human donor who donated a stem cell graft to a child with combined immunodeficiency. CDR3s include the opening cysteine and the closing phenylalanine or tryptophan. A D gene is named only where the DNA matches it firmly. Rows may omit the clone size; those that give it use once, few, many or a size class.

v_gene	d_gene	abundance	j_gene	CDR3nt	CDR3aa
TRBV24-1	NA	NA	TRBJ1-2	TGTGCCACCAGCATACAGGGATATGGCTACACCTTC	CATSIQGYGYTF
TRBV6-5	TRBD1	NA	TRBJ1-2	TGTGCCAGCAGTTACTCCGGGACAGGGGGGGACTATGGCTACACCTTC	CASSYSGTGGDYGYTF
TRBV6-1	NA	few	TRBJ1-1	TGTGCCAGCACCTTAAACGTAGGGAACACTGAAGCTTTCTTT	CASTLNVGNTEAFF
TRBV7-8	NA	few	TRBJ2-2	TGTGCCAGCAGCTTAACTTTTACAGGGTCTTACACCGGGGAGCTGTTTTTT	CASSLTFTGSYTGELFF
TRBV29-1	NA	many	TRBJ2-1	TGCAGCGTCGTACCCGGGACAAAATACAATGAGCAGTTCTTC	CSVVPGTKYNEQFF
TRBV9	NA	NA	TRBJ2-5	TGTGCCAGCAGCCCGACAGACCGCAGTGAGACCCAGTACTTC	CASSPTDRSETQYF
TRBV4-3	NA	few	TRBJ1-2	TGCGCCAGCACCCTCGGGAATGGCTACACCTTC	CASTLGNGYTF
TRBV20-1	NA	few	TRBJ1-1	TGCAGTGCTAGAGGTCGGGGGTTGCACACTGAAGCTTTCTTT	CSARGRGLHTEAFF
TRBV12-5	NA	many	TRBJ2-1	TGTGCTAGTGGGTTAGGGTCCTACAATGAGCAGTTCTTC	CASGLGSYNEQFF
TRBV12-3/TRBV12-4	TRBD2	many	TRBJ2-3	TGTGCCAGCAGCCTTCTAGCGGGTACAGATACGCAGTATTTT	CASSLLAGTDTQYF
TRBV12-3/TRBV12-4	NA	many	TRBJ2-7	TGTGCCAGCAGTATAAGGGACGGGGGCTCCTACGAGCAGTACTTC	CASSIRDGGSYEQYF
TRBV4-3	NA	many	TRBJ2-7	TGCGCCAGCAGCCAAGAATTCCGGATGTCCTACGAGCAGTACTTC	CASSQEFRMSYEQYF
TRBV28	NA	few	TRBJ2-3	TGTGCCAGCAGACAACAGGGAGGTACGCAGTATTTT	CASRQQGGTQYF
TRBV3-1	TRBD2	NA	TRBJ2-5	TGTGCCAGCAGCCAGGCTTCGATGGGAGGGGAGACCCAGTACTTC	CASSQASMGGETQYF
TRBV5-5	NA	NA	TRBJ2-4	TGTGCCAGCAGCTCAAGGGGAGGAAACATTCAGTACTTC	CASSSRGGNIQYF
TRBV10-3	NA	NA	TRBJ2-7	TGTGCCATCAGTGAACAGGGAGGGACCTACGAGCAGTACTTC	CAISEQGGTYEQYF
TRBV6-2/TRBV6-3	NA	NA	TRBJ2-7	TGTGCCAGCAGTTCTTTGGGCCCCGAGCAGTACTTC	CASSSLGPEQYF
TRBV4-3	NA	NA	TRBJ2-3	TGCGCCAGCAGCCAAGAGGTCGTTGGGCAGGCGGTGGCAGATACGCAGTATTTT	CASSQEVVGQAVADTQYF
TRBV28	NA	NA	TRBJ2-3	TGTGCCAGCAGTTTAACCGTCGGACTATTGAGCACAGATACGCAGTATTTT	CASSLTVGLLSTDTQYF
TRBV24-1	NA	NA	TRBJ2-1	TGTGCCACCAGTGAGAGTGCAGGGGCTCACAATGAGCAGTTCTTC	CATSESAGAHNEQFF
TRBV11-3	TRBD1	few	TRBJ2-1	TGTGCCAGCAGCCCCCCGGACAGGGCTCAGTATGAGCAGTTCTTC	CASSPPDRAQYEQFF
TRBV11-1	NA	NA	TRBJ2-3	TGTGCCAGCAGCTTAGCTCTCCGGGCCCCTAGTCTCTGGCAGTATTTT	CASSLALRAPSLWQYF
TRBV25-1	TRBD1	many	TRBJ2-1	TGTGCCAGCAGTGAATATGGACAGGGCTACAATGAGCAGTTCTTC	CASSEYGQGYNEQFF
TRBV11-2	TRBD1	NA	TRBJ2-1	TGTGCCAGCAGCCGGGACAGGGGAGTTGACAATGAGCAGTTCTTC	CASSRDRGVDNEQFF
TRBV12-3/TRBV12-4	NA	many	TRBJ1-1	TGTGCCAGCAGCATACTTAGCCCGAACACTGAAGCTTTCTTT	CASSILSPNTEAFF
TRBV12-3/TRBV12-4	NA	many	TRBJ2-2	TGTGCCACGCTACTAGGGGCCGGGGAGCTGTTTTTT	CATLLGAGELFF
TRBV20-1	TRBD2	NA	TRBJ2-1	TGCAGTGTTAGACACAGCGGGAGAGGCAATGAGCAGTTCTTC	CSVRHSGRGNEQFF
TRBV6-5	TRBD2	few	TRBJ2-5	TGTGCCAGCAGTTACACCCAGCGGGGGGGCTTCCAAGAGACCCAGTACTTC	CASSYTQRGGFQETQYF
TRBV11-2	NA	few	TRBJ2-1	TGTGCCAGCAGCTCAGGACGTATGAATGAGCAGTTCTTC	CASSSGRMNEQFF
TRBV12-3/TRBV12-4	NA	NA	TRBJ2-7	TGTGCCAGCAGTCTCGCCCACCCCGGCTCCAGACCCTACGAGCAGTACTTC	CASSLAHPGSRPYEQYF
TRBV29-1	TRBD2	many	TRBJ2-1	TGCAGCGCCACCGGGACTAGGGGCTCCTACAATGAGCAGTTCTTC	CSATGTRGSYNEQFF
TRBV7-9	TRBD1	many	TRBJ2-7	TGTGCCAGCAGCTTAAGCCCGGACAGGAACTACGAGCAGTACTTC	CASSLSPDRNYEQYF
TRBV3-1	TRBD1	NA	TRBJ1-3	TGTGCCAGCAGCCATCAGGGGGAATCATTCTCGAGGGGGCACTCTGGAAACACCATATATTTT	CASSHQGESFSRGHSGNTIYF
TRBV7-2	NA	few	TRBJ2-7	TGTGCCAGCACCCCGACAGAGGGGAGAGGGCAGTACTTC	CASTPTEGRGQYF
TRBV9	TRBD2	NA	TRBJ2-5	TGTGCCAGCAGCGTAGCCCCTAGCGGCTACCAAGAGACCCAGTACTTC	CASSVAPSGYQETQYF
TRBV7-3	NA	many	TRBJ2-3	TGTGCCAGCAGCACTCAAACGGAAGATACGCAGTATTTT	CASSTQTEDTQYF
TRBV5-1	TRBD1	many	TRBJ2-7	TGCGCCAGCAGCCGACCGGGACAGGGAACCTACGAGCAGTACTTC	CASSRPGQGTYEQYF
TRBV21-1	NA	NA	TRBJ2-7	TGTGCCAGCAGCGGCGAGAATCGGACAGGGAAACCCTACGAGCAGTACTTC	CASSGENRTGKPYEQYF
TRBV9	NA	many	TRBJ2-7	TGTGCCAGCAGCGTAGGGGTAGGAGTAACCTACGAGCAGTACTTC	CASSVGVGVTYEQYF
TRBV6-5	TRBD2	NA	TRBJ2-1	TGTGCCAGCAGGTTAGCGGGAGGACACAATGAGCAGTTCTTC	CASRLAGGHNEQFF
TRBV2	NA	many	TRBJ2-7	TGTGCCAGCAGTGAGGAGCGGAACTACGAGCAGTACTTC	CASSEERNYEQYF
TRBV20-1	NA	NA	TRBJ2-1	TGCAGTTACGGGATATACAATGAGCAGTTCTTC	CSYGIYNEQFF
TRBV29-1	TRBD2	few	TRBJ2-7	TGCAGCGTTACTACGGGGGCGGGAGGGCCTTATTCAGACTACGAGCAGTACTTC	CSVTTGAGGPYSDYEQYF
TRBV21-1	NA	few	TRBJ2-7	TGTGCCAGCAGCAATTGGGGGGAGCAGTACTTC	CASSNWGEQYF
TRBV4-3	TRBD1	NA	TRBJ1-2	TGCGCCAGCAGCCAGTACCGGGACAGGGGCTATGGCTACACCTTC	CASSQYRDRGYGYTF
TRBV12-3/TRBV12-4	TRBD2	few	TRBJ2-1	TGTGCCAGCAGCCCGGGGACTAGCGTTGAGCAGTTCTTC	CASSPGTSVEQFF
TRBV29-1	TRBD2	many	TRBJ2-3	TGCAGCGTTAATCGCGGGAGTGTTCAAGATACGCAGTATTTT	CSVNRGSVQDTQYF
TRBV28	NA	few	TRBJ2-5	TGTGCCAGCAGTGGCTTCACGGGGACATGGGAGACCCAGTACTTC	CASSGFTGTWETQYF
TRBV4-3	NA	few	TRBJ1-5	TGCGCCAGCAGCCAATCTCCACTTGAGAGGCAGCCCCAGCATTTT	CASSQSPLERQPQHF
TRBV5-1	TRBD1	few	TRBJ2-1	TGCGCCAGCAGCTTAAAGGACAGGGGGCGAGGGTCCTACAATGAGCAGTTCTTC	CASSLKDRGRGSYNEQFF
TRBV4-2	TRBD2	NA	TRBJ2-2	TGTGCCAGCAGCCAAGGCCTAGCGGGGGTTAACACCGGGGAGCTGTTTTTT	CASSQGLAGVNTGELFF
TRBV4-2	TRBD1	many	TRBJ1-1	TGTGCCAGCAGCCAAGATCCTTGGGACAGGGGGACGGCGGACACTGAAGCTTTCTTT	CASSQDPWDRGTADTEAFF
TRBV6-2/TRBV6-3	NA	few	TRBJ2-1	TGTGCCAGCAGTTGGGGAGTTGAGCAGTTCTTC	CASSWGVEQFF